A single sample gave rise to the 20 T cell receptor beta chains below, sequenced in a study of T cells of healthy individuals. MiXCR was run by TCRdb on the 5' RACE reads, yielding one entry per CDR3 protein. The data contain 65,000 to 90,000 distinct CDR3 sequences, 4% to 5.5% of them seen just once; the ten biggest clones take up 7.5%. These TCRs come from a female donor in good health.

The rearrangement joins TRBV9 to TRBJ1-1; perhaps TRBD1 as D (6 bases). The germline V gene encodes CDR1 SGDLS and CDR2 YYNGEE. Trimming shortened V by 4 bases and J by 8 bases, and 18 bases separated the two germline ends. The CDR3 covers 14 residues. This CDR3 is CASSPTPEGGEAFF. CDR3 sequence (DNA): TGTGCCAGCAGCCCCACCCCTGAGGGGGGAGAAGCTTTCTTT. Looking up the rest from reference TRBV9 and TRBJ1-1 gives the full variable domain: DSGVTQTPKHLITATGQRVTLRCSPRSGDLSVYWYQQSLDQGLQFLIQYYNGEERAKGNILERFSAQQFPDLHSELNLSSLELGDSALYFCASSPTPEGGEAFFGQGTRLTVV.

This clonotype was detected ten times or more. The rearrangement links TRBV9 to TRBJ2-7, with TRBD2 matching 8 bases. This CDR3 contains 15 residues. The ends lost 0 bases at V and 1 base at J; junction bases unmatched: 3. The germline CDR1 and CDR2 sequences are SGDLS and YYNGEE. DNA of the CDR3: TGTGCCAGCAGCGTAGCTAGCGGGTTTTCCTACGAGCAGTACTTC. This encodes CASSVASGFSYEQYF. The full variable domain, with the rest looked up from reference TRBV9 and TRBJ2-7, is DSGVTQTPKHLITATGQRVTLRCSPRSGDLSVYWYQQSLDQGLQFLIQYYNGEERAKGNILERFSAQQFPDLHSELNLSSLELGDSALYFCASSVASGFSYEQYFGPGTRLTVT.

CDR3 amino acids: CASSMTTAEAFF. CDR3 in DNA: TGTGCCAGCAGCATGACGACAGCTGAAGCTTTCTTT. V and J are TRBV7-9 and TRBJ1-1, with D maybe TRBD1 (5 bases). The CDR3 consists of 12 residues. CDR1 and CDR2 (germline): SEHNR, FQNEAQ (reference sequence). V was clipped by 5 bases and J by 6 bases, with 10 bases between them.

Many counts were recorded for this clonotype. The chain uses TRBV9 and TRBJ2-3; 11 nucleotides align to TRBD2. Germline V gene sequence: CDR1 SGDLS, CDR2 YYNGEE. J was trimmed by 4 bases and V by 0 bases; bases with no gene match: 4. The CDR3 runs 16 residues. The CDR3 DNA reads TGTGCCAGCAGCGTAGTAGCTAGCGGGAGGTCAGATACGCAGTATTTT. Translated: CASSVVASGRSDTQYF. Full variable domain (missing parts from reference TRBV9 and TRBJ2-3): DSGVTQTPKHLITATGQRVTLRCSPRSGDLSVYWYQQSLDQGLQFLIQYYNGEERAKGNILERFSAQQFPDLHSELNLSSLELGDSALYFCASSVVASGRSDTQYFGPGTRLTVL.

Here the CDR3 DNA reads TGTGCCAGCAGTTTGGGAAAGGTTGGAAAACTGTTTTTT. Its protein product is CASSLGKVGKLFF. The J gene is TRBJ1-4, the V gene TRBV12-3 or TRBV12-4; D remains unclear. V lost 3 bases and J lost 10, with 12 bases in between. The CDR3 covers 13 residues.

The chain uses TRBV5-1 and TRBJ2-3; D gene ambiguous. CDR1 and CDR2 (germline): SGHRS, YFSETQ. Between the trimmed V and J ends, which lost 6 bases and 4 bases, there was a span of 9 bases. The CDR3 runs to 12 residues. The CDR3 sequence: CASKREPDTQYF. The CDR3 DNA is TGCGCCAGCAAACGAGAGCCAGATACGCAGTATTTT. Full variable domain (rest looked up from reference TRBV5-1 and TRBJ2-3): KAGVTQTPRYLIKTRGQQVTLSCSPISGHRSVSWYQQTPGQGLQFLFEYFSETQRNKGNFPGRFSGRQFSNSRSEMNVSTLELGDSALYLCASKREPDTQYFGPGTRLTVL.

The rearrangement links TRBV6-2 or TRBV6-3 to TRBJ2-3; D not certain. CDR3 size: 14 residues. The germline V and J ends were trimmed by 6 bases and 3 bases, with 13 bases remaining between them. Germline CDR1 and CDR2: MNHEY and SVGEGT. In DNA, the CDR3 is TGTGCCAGCAGAACTTGGAAGGTTACAGATACGCAGTATTTT. Its translation is CASRTWKVTDTQYF.

This clonotype was recorded at least ten times. This chain links TRBV5-1 with TRBJ2-1; 11 nucleotides align to TRBD2. V shed 1 base, J shed 6 bases, and the junction held 3 bases outside the gene matches. The CDR3 has 15 amino acids. Germline lookup yields CDR1 SGHRS and CDR2 YFSETQ. DNA for the CDR3: TGCGCCAGCAGCTTGCAACTAGCGGGAGTCAATGAGCAGTTCTTC. This codes for CASSLQLAGVNEQFF. The whole variable domain, remainder taken from reference TRBV5-1 and TRBJ2-1, is KAGVTQTPRYLIKTRGQQVTLSCSPISGHRSVSWYQQTPGQGLQFLFEYFSETQRNKGNFPGRFSGRQFSNSRSEMNVSTLELGDSALYLCASSLQLAGVNEQFFGPGTRLTVL.

The table lists this clonotype with many counts. The genes are TRBV20-1 and TRBJ2-7, with D possibly being TRBD1 or TRBD2 (5 bases each). Per germline, CDR1 DFQATT and CDR2 SNEGSKA (reference sequence). The CDR3 runs 15 residues. The V and J ends lost 6 bases and 2 bases respectively, with 20 bases between them. Here the CDR3 DNA reads TGCAGTGCGGGGGTAGCGAAAAGCTCTACCTACGAGCAGTACTTC. Translated: CSAGVAKSSTYEQYF.

The table lists this clonotype with many counts. The J gene is TRBJ1-1, the V gene TRBV29-1; D perhaps matches TRBD1 (6 bases). The CDR3 is 11 residues long. V was clipped by 5 bases and J by 8 bases, with 12 bases between them. Looked up from germline, CDR1 is SQVTM and CDR2 is ANQGSEA. CDR3 DNA sequence: TGCAGCGTTTCCTCCAGGGGAGAAGCTTTCTTT. Translated, it gives CSVSSRGEAFF.

This clonotype was seen many times. The chain links TRBV3-1 to TRBJ2-2; D not resolved. The CDR3 is made up of 14 amino acids. V was clipped by 8 bases and J by 6 bases, with 16 bases between them. Germline V gene data show CDR1 as LGHDT and CDR2 as YNNKEL (reference sequence). CDR3 DNA sequence: TGTGCCAGCTCAGAACAGTACCCTGCCGGGGAGCTGTTTTTT. Its translation: CASSEQYPAGELFF. Combining the CDR3 with reference TRBV3-1 and TRBJ2-2 gives the whole variable domain DTAVSQTPKYLVTQMGNDKSIKCEQNLGHDTMYWYKQDSKKFLKIMFSYNNKELIINETVPNRFSPKSPDKAHLNLHINSLELGDSAVYFCASSEQYPAGELFFGEGSRLTVL.

This clonotype was seen repeatedly, ten times or more. V is TRBV11-3 and J is TRBJ2-2; TRBD2 matches 7 bases. From germline, CDR1 is SGHNT and CDR2 YENEEA. Trimming cost V 4 bases and J 0 bases; bases outside gene matches: 5. This CDR3 spans 16 amino acids. CDR3 sequence reads: CASSSQAGTNTGELFF. The CDR3 DNA follows: TGTGCCAGCAGCTCTCAAGCGGGAACGAACACCGGGGAGCTGTTTTTT.

This clonotype was seen many times. The chain carries TRBV20-1 and TRBJ2-7, with D uncertain. CDR3 length: 11 residues. Germline V lookup: CDR1 DFQATT, CDR2 SNEGSKA (reference sequence). The ends were cut back, 1 base at V and 3 bases at J, with 4 bases in the middle. The CDR3: CSARANYEQYF. DNA of the CDR3: TGCAGTGCTAGAGCTAACTACGAGCAGTACTTC.

In this sample, this clonotype turned up many times. The chain employs TRBV6-6 and TRBJ1-6; no clear D. The V gene's germline CDR1 is MNHNY and CDR2 SVGAGI (reference sequence). The CDR3 is 17 residues long. Between the trimmed V and J ends, which lost 5 bases and 7 bases, there was a span of 21 bases. CDR3 nucleotide sequence: TGTGCCAGCAGTCGCCCGACCCACAACCTCGAGAATTCACCCCTCCACTTT. Translated, it gives CASSRPTHNLENSPLHF.

This clonotype was picked up many times. The chain joins TRBV20-1 to TRBJ2-3; D unclear. CDR3 size: 11 residues. Trimming removed 3 bases at V and 7 bases at J, with 8 bases between. CDR1 DFQATT and CDR2 SNEGSKA come from the germline V gene (reference sequence). The CDR3 DNA reads as TGCAGTGCTAGCGATTTAAATACGCAGTATTTT. It specifies CSASDLNTQYF.

This clonotype was recorded many times. The V gene is TRBV19, the J gene TRBJ1-2; 9 nucleotides agree with TRBD1. Germline loops: CDR1 LNHDA, CDR2 SQIVND (reference sequence). The CDR3 length is 16 residues. V dropped 3 bases and J dropped 2; count of bases not matched to a gene: 7. The CDR3 loop reads CASSMLQGARNYGYTF. The CDR3 DNA follows: TGTGCCAGTAGTATGCTACAGGGGGCGCGGAACTATGGCTACACCTTC.

This chain uses TRBV9 with TRBJ1-6; D not resolved. Germline lookup yields CDR1 SGDLS and CDR2 YYNGEE. Trimming removed 0 bases at V and 6 bases at J, with 13 bases between. CDR3 length: 16 amino acids. CDR3 DNA: TGTGCCAGCAGCGTAGGTTTGGGAACTTCTAATTCACCCCTCCACTTT. The encoded protein is CASSVGLGTSNSPLHF. Full variable domain (rest looked up from reference TRBV9 and TRBJ1-6): DSGVTQTPKHLITATGQRVTLRCSPRSGDLSVYWYQQSLDQGLQFLIQYYNGEERAKGNILERFSAQQFPDLHSELNLSSLELGDSALYFCASSVGLGTSNSPLHFGNGTRLTVT.

At least ten counts were recorded for this clonotype. The genes are TRBV12-3 or TRBV12-4 and TRBJ1-1; D is undetermined. CDR3 length: 13 residues. Deletions cut 6 bases from V and 2 bases from J, with 10 bases between. CDR3 DNA sequence: TGTGCCAGCAGCCCACCCGAAAACACTGAAGCTTTCTTT. Encoded protein: CASSPPENTEAFF.

The rearrangement uses TRBV5-6 and TRBJ1-4; 10 nucleotides agree with TRBD1. Germline V gene sequence: CDR1 SGHDT, CDR2 YYEEEE. With V trimmed by 3 bases and J by 5 bases, 7 bases remained unmatched. There are 16 residues in the CDR3. The DNA of the CDR3 is TGTGCCAGCAGCTGGGGGCCGGGACAGGGGAATGAAAAACTGTTTTTT. It is translated as CASSWGPGQGNEKLFF.

This clonotype was counted ten times or more. A read error may produce the germline difference seen at one junction end. The V gene is TRBV12-3 or TRBV12-4, the J gene TRBJ2-7; D is unclear. This CDR3 comprises 11 residues. The CDR3 here is CASSPSSEQYF. The CDR3 DNA sequence: TGTGCCAGCAGTCCCTCCTCCGAGCAGTACTTC.